These 14 T cell receptor beta chains originate from one sample sequenced in a study of T cells in Graves' hyperthyroidism and ophthalmopathy. Researchers amplified the TCR beta CDR3 regions from RNA transcripts. The primer set for the first-round RT-PCR of the TCR CDR3 was HTBI. Using its own MiXCR run on the multiplex PCR reads, TCRdb lists one record per CDR3 protein. The sample holds 600,000 or so distinct CDR3 sequences, 13% to 15% seen once. The sample comprised blood. These receptors all stem from a woman between 18 and 29 years old with Graves' ophthalmopathy.

This clonotype was recorded many times. V and J are TRBV2 and TRBJ2-7; 9 bases are shared with TRBD1. The V gene end was trimmed by 6 bases and the J gene end by 3 bases; junction bases not matched to a gene: 6. The CDR3 consists of 14 residues. Germline CDR1 and CDR2: SNHLY and FYNNEI. CDR3 amino acids: CASRRPGQGYEQYF. The CDR3 region has the DNA TGTGCCAGCAGGAGGCCGGGACAGGGCTACGAGCAGTACTTC.

This clonotype occurred many times. Mismatch with germline at one junction end may stem from a read error. The CDR3 loop reads CASSQDKSDPRIDF. In nucleotides, the CDR3 is TGTGCCAGCAGCCAAGATAAGTCGGACCCAAGGATAGACTTC. The gene calls are TRBV3-1 and TRBJ2-5; no clear D gene. This CDR3 comprises 14 residues. Germline values: CDR1 LGHDT, CDR2 YNNKEL (reference sequence).

This clonotype was seen ten or more times. This rearrangement joins TRBV7-9 to TRBJ2-1; D remains ambiguous. V lost 5 bases and J lost 10, with 15 bases in between. The CDR3 spans 13 residues. CDR1 and CDR2 from the germline V gene are SEHNR and FQNEAQ (reference sequence). This CDR3 reads CASSPDLSWEQFF. In nucleotides, the CDR3 is TGTGCCAGCAGCCCCGACCTCTCATGGGAGCAGTTCTTC.

In regard to this clonotype: A much larger clone lies one base from this, so it may be a read error. A read error is likely, as this CDR3 ends without the conserved phenylalanine or tryptophan. The chain links TRBV5-5 to TRBJ1-1; unclear D gene. The CDR3 is made up of 14 amino acids. The V end lost 1 base, the J end lost 5 bases, and 12 bases lay between the germline ends. Germline V gene lookup returns CDR1 SGHKS and CDR2 YYEKEE (reference sequence). The CDR3 sequence is CASSLRGRGTEAFL. CDR3 sequence (DNA): TGTGCCAGCAGCTTGCGAGGACGGGGAACTGAAGCTTTCCTT.

The V and J genes are TRBV7-9 and TRBJ2-1; 10 bases align to TRBD1. The CDR3 has 14 residues. The V and J ends lost 2 bases and 10 bases, in that order; junction bases with no gene match: 5. CDR1 and CDR2 (germline): SEHNR, FQNEAQ (reference sequence). The CDR3: CASSLRQGAREQFF. The CDR3 DNA reads TGTGCCAGCAGCTTAAGACAGGGGGCCCGGGAGCAGTTCTTC. Based on the CDR3 plus reference TRBV7-9 and TRBJ2-1, the full variable domain is DTGVSQNPRHKITKRGQNVTFRCDPISEHNRLYWYRQTLGQGPEFLTYFQNEAQLEKSRLLSDRFSAERPKGSFSTLEIQRTEQGDSAMYLCASSLRQGAREQFFGPGTRLTVL.

In the case of this clonotype: Given a much more abundant clone one base away, this may be a read error. The gene calls are TRBV12-3 or TRBV12-4 and TRBJ1-2, with 8 bases matching TRBD1. V lost 5 bases to trimming and J lost 3 bases; unmatched junction nucleotides: 11. This CDR3 is built from 16 residues. In nucleotides, the CDR3 is TGTGCCAGCAGTCCTCCCCCGGGACAGGATGACTATGGCTACACCTTC. This codes for CASSPPPGQDDYGYTF.

This clonotype was seen many times. This chain uses TRBV7-9 with TRBJ2-3; D is possibly TRBD2 (5 bases). The CDR3 is 15 amino acids. V lost 3 bases and J 1 base, leaving 11 bases between the germline ends. In germline, CDR1 is SEHNR, CDR2 FQNEAQ (reference sequence). CDR3 residues: CASSLGLGGTDTQYF. The CDR3, as DNA: TGTGCCAGCAGCTTGGGCCTCGGGGGCACAGATACGCAGTATTTT.

This clonotype was detected ten times or more. The chain carries TRBV3-1 and TRBJ1-2; D is uncertain. Trimming stripped 10 bases from V and 4 bases from J, with 19 bases between. The CDR3 sequence is 14 residues long. Germline-derived CDR1 and CDR2 are LGHDT and YNNKEL (reference sequence). CDR3 sequence reads: CATGVAASLYGYTF. The CDR3 nucleotides are TGTGCCACTGGGGTCGCTGCTTCACTCTATGGCTACACCTTC.

This chain links TRBV6-1 with TRBJ2-1; possibly TRBD1 for D (5 bases). The CDR3 contains 14 residues. In germline, CDR1 is MNHNS, CDR2 SASEGT. The germline V and J ends were trimmed by 3 bases and 5 bases, with 11 bases remaining between them. The CDR3 loop is CASSEAGMDNEQFF. The CDR3 coding sequence is TGTGCCAGCAGTGAGGCAGGGATGGACAATGAGCAGTTCTTC.

The chain links TRBV25-1 to TRBJ2-1; 9 positions agree with TRBD1. Germline trimming cut 5 bases from V and 5 bases from J; bases unmatched to any gene: 10. Germline CDR1 and CDR2: MGHDK and SYGVNS. The CDR3 contains 16 residues. The CDR3 sequence is CASSPLGDRVDNEQFF. The CDR3 nucleotides read TGTGCCAGCAGTCCACTCGGGGACAGGGTAGACAATGAGCAGTTCTTC. The full variable domain, in which reference TRBV25-1 and TRBJ2-1 provide the parts outside the CDR3, is EADIYQTPRYLVIGTGKKITLECSQTMGHDKMYWYQQDPGMELHLIHYSYGVNSTEKGDLSSESTVSRIRTEHFPLTLESARPSHTSQYLCASSPLGDRVDNEQFFGPGTRLTVL.

This chain uses TRBV9 with TRBJ1-5; 10 bases agree with TRBD1. The CDR3 spans 17 residues. The germline V gene encodes CDR1 SGDLS and CDR2 YYNGEE. V trimming: 0 bases; J trimming: 2 bases; junction bases outside the gene matches: 5. The CDR3 nucleotides are TGTGCCAGCAGCGTAGTAGGGACAGGGGTGGGCAATCAGCCCCAGCATTTT. Translating gives CASSVVGTGVGNQPQHF.

This clonotype has a handful of counts. This chain joins TRBV11-3 and TRBJ2-1; TRBD1 is a possible D gene (6 bases). Looked up from germline, CDR1 is SGHNT and CDR2 is YENEEA. The CDR3 runs to 14 residues. The germline V and J ends were trimmed by 5 bases and 8 bases, with 16 bases remaining between them. CDR3 amino acids: CASSQGPLGYEQFF. CDR3 nucleotide sequence: TGTGCCAGCAGCCAGGGGCCACTGGGTTATGAGCAGTTCTTC.

J is TRBJ2-4 and V is TRBV27, with TRBD2 matching over 9 bases. Per the germline V gene, CDR1 is MNHEY and CDR2 is SMNVEV (reference sequence). V lost 6 bases to trimming and J lost 3 bases; unmatched junction nucleotides: 6. This CDR3 comprises 15 residues. The CDR3 bases are TGTGCCAGCAGGCGACTAGCGGACCTCAAAAACATTCAGTACTTC. Amino acids: CASRRLADLKNIQYF.

Ten or more counts support this clonotype. CDR3 nucleotide sequence: TGTGCCGGCCAAACAGGGTGGACTGAAGCTTTCTTT. Encoded protein: CAGQTGWTEAFF. This chain links TRBV6-1 with TRBJ1-1; a possible D gene is TRBD1 (6 bases). This CDR3 contains 12 residues. With 11 bases removed from V and 5 bases from J, the gap between germline ends came to 15 bases. Germline V lookup: CDR1 MNHNS, CDR2 SASEGT.